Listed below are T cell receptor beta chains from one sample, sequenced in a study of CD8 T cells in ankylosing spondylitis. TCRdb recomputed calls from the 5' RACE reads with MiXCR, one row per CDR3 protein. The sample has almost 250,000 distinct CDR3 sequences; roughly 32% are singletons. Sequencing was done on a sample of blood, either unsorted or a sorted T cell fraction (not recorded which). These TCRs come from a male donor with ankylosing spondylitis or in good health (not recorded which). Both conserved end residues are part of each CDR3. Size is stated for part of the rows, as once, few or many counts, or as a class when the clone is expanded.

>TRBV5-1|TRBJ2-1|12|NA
CASSLSYGEQFF
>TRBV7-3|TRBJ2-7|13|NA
CASSYTLATEQYF
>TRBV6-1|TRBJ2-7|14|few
CARPRENLVGEQYF
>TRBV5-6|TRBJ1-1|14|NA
CASSPRRMSTEAFF
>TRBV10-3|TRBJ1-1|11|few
CAISELGQPQF
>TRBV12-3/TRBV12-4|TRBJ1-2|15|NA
CASSSLGQGVSGYTF
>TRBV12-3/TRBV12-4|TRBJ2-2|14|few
CASSTLQVAGELFF
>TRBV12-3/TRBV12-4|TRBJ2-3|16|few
CASTAEIAGLGDTQYF
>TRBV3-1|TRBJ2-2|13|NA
CASSPGVARELFF
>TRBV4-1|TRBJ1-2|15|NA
CASSQGQGSNEGYTF
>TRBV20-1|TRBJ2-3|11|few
CSAPRYDTQYF
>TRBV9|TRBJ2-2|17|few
CASTNRAGRPNTGELFF
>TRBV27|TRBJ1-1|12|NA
CASSTTGTEAFF
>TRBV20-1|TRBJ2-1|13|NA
CSARRVPYNEQFF
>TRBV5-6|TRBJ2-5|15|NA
CASSLALTSGAAQYF
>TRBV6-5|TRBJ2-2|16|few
CASSYSRGQVTGELFF
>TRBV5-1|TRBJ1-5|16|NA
CATIWDSTYSNQPQHF
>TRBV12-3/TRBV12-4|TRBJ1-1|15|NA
CASSPERGILPEAFF
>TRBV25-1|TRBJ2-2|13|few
CASSLGVSGELFF
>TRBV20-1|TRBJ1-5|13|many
CSAREGTNQPQHF
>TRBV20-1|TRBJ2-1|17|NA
CSARDLPGQELTNEQFF
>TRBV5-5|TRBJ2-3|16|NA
CASSLVGTSVADTQYF
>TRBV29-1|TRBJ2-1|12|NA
CSVDGWGGEQFF
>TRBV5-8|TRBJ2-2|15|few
CASSLRDRGTGELFF
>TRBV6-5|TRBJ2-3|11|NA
CASRWEDTQYF
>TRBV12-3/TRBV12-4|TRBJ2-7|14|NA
CASRLTGPLYEQYF